The TCR beta chain described here comes from a study of OX40 agonist ivuxolimab in advanced cancers. Whole-study context: Ivuxolimab was delivered to patients intravenously every 2 weeks at doses spanning 0.01 to 10 mg/kg. Study findings and constraints: Expanded clones belonging to CD8+ T cells outnumbered, on average, those of CD4+. Among the lowest levels of clonal expansion were found in partial responders at 0.1-3.0 mg/kg.

Germline CDR1 and CDR2: MNHNY and SVGAGI (reference sequence). V shed 2 bases and J shed 0 bases, with 12 bases lying between them. The CDR3 spans 16 residues. As to this clone: Its matching antigen is unknown.

Clones were read by immunoSEQ multiplex PCR, and TCRdb kept only the in-frame ones, dropping some. Of about 40,000 clones detected, approximately 88% appear once; the ten largest clones hold roughly 25%. The sampling schedule covered blood at baseline, cycle 4 day 1, and cycle 7 day 1. The V call is TRBV6-6, the J call TRBJ2-3; D is unresolved. The receptor comes from an adult with an advanced solid tumor such as melanoma, head and neck, liver or kidney cancer. The sample here was CD4+ or CD8+ T cells sorted from blood, taken in a trial of the OX40 agonist ivuxolimab. The CDR3 protein is CASSYVATPSTDTQYF. Here the CDR3 DNA reads TGTGCCAGCAGTTACGTCGCGACACCCAGCACAGATACGCAGTATTTT.